This entry features one T cell receptor (beta chain) sequence. The antigen is undetermined. Profiling relied on immunoSEQ multiplex PCR, and the TCRdb table lists in-frame clones only, not all of them. The sample lists roughly 1,000,000 clones, about four fifths occurring once. Every donor was a Caucasian adult from Nashville, Tennessee. The authors divided CD4+ cells into CD45RA+ naive and CD45RA-negative memory subsets. These data originate in a study of shared clonotypes between healthy human individuals. Turning to the study itself: Per donor, CD8 memory used one plate, CD8 naive used two, CD4 memory used three and CD4 naive used three. Whole-study findings and limits: Despite large depth, rarefaction showed incomplete sorted-subset sequencing.

Per the germline V gene, CDR1 is LGHNA and CDR2 is YSLEER. Trimming at V came to 4 bases and at J to 10 bases, leaving 13 bases not matched to a gene. The CDR3 has 15 residues. The chain recombines TRBV4-3 with TRBJ2-1; 7 positions agree with TRBD2. This TCR came from a man younger than 35 in good health. Some clones in this sample may be carry-over from other donors' samples. The sequenced sample was memory CD4+ T cells from PBMCs. Subset indicated: CD45RA-negative fraction. The CDR3 nucleotides read TGCGCCAGCAGCCCCCATACTAGCGAGCCAGGGGAGCAGTTCTTC. Protein sequence: CASSPHTSEPGEQFF.